What follows describes a single TCR beta chain. As yet, its antigen is unknown. The length of the CDR3 is 13 residues. Per the germline V gene, CDR1 is LNHNV and CDR2 is YYDKDF (reference sequence). Trimming left V 1 base short and J 5 bases short, with 8 bases between. This specimen comes from a study of OX40 agonist ivuxolimab in advanced cancers. Study summary: The mean age was about 57 years, ranging from about 20 to 79, with about 87% of participants male. Study-level results: Partial responders at 0.1-3.0 mg/kg had among the lowest clonal expansion. There was clonal expansion of CD4+ and CD8+ blood T cells by week 6 at 0.1 to 3.0 mg/kg. On average, CD8+ T cells had more expanded clones than CD4+.

The assay was immunoSEQ multiplex PCR, and TCRdb's table has in-frame clones only and misses some. The data hold some 30,000 clones, with roughly 76% observed a single time. The receptor's source is an adult with an advanced solid tumor such as melanoma, head and neck, liver or kidney cancer. V usage is TRBV15 and J usage is TRBJ1-2; maybe TRBD1 (5 bases). Sample: CD4+ or CD8+ T cells sorted from blood, taken in a trial of the OX40 agonist ivuxolimab. The CDR3 sequence: CATSRAGLYGYTF. Written as DNA, the CDR3 is TGTGCCACCAGCAGAGCAGGGTTATATGGCTACACCTTC.